A selection of T cell receptor beta chains follows, all from one sample in a study of blood T cell repertoires in COVID-19. The method was immunoSEQ multiplex PCR; TCRdb's version includes in-frame clones alone and lacks a portion of them. Found here are about 56,000 clones, 89% of them singletons; the top ten hold more than 15%. The specimen was peripheral blood. The receptors stem from a human donor in a cohort sampled during active COVID-19. Both conserved end residues are part of each CDR3. D genes are given only for firm matches. Rows give clone size only sometimes, using once, few, many, or a class for an expanded clone.

j_gene	v_gene	abundance	d_gene	CDR3aa	CDR3nt
TRBJ1-1	TRBV3-1/TRBV3-2	.	.	CASSQNMNTEAFF	TGTGCCAGCAGCCAAAATATGAACACTGAAGCTTTCTTT
TRBJ1-5	TRBV7-9	few	TRBD1	CASSLAEGAGQPQHF	TGTGCCAGCAGCTTAGCTGAGGGGGCAGGTCAGCCCCAGCATTTT
TRBJ1-5	TRBV7-2	.	TRBD1	CASSLAPNRQGAEGGNQPQHF	TGTGCCAGCAGCTTAGCCCCAAATAGACAGGGGGCAGAGGGTGGCAATCAGCCCCAGCATTTT
TRBJ2-7	TRBV5-1	.	TRBD1	CASSPTTGTYEQYF	TGCGCCAGCAGCCCTACGACAGGGACCTACGAGCAGTACTTC
TRBJ2-7	TRBV6-5	.	.	CASSYGPEGVGEQYF	TGTGCCAGCAGTTATGGTCCAGAGGGGGTGGGGGAGCAGTACTTC
TRBJ1-5	TRBV5-1	.	TRBD1	CASSLTGDGQPQHF	TGCGCCAGCAGTCTTACAGGGGATGGGCAGCCCCAGCATTTT
TRBJ2-5	TRBV5-6	.	.	CASSLRGGRNQETQYF	TGTGCCAGCAGCTTGCGTGGGGGCAGAAACCAAGAGACCCAGTACTTC
TRBJ1-5	TRBV7-8	once	TRBD1	CASSRDRAGNQPQHF	TGTGCCAGCAGCCGGGACAGGGCAGGCAATCAGCCCCAGCATTTT
TRBJ1-2	TRBV7-2	.	.	CASSPQGVSYGYTF	TGTGCCAGCAGCCCCCAAGGGGTATCCTATGGCTACACCTTC
TRBJ1-2	TRBV6-6	.	TRBD1	CASSLGQGWLTAGGYTF	TGTGCCAGCAGTCTTGGACAGGGCTGGTTAACTGCTGGAGGCTACACCTTC